The 25 T cell receptor beta chains below were found in one sample sequenced in a study of OX40 agonist ivuxolimab in advanced cancers. Repertoires were generated with immunoSEQ multiplex PCR, while TCRdb's copy carries only in-frame clones and drops some. The sample contains some 70,000 clones, over 85% of which appear only once. This specimen consisted of CD4+ or CD8+ T cells sorted from blood, obtained in a trial of the OX40 agonist ivuxolimab. These receptors were obtained from an adult with an advanced solid tumor such as melanoma, head and neck, liver or kidney cancer.

The rearrangement uses TRBV10-3 and TRBJ2-3, with TRBD2 identical over 7 bases. Trimming cost V 8 bases and J 2 bases; bases outside gene matches: 7. CDR1 ENHRY and CDR2 SYGVKD come from the germline V gene. This CDR3 has 14 amino acids. The DNA of the CDR3 is TGTGCCATCGGGGCGGGGGTCAACACAGATACGCAGTATTTT. Its protein product is CAIGAGVNTDTQYF.

This rearrangement joins TRBV19 to TRBJ2-5, with D perhaps matching TRBD1 (7 bases). Germline CDR1 reads LNHDA; CDR2 reads SQIVND (reference sequence). Trimming left V 4 bases short and J 5 bases short, with 14 bases between. This CDR3 region has 14 residues. DNA of the CDR3: TGTGCCAGTAGTACACAGGGGAGGAGGGAGACCCAGTACTTC. As protein: CASSTQGRRETQYF.

This clone showed up just once. The rearrangement joins TRBV6-6 to TRBJ1-5, with TRBD1 matching over 12 bases. CDR1 MNHNY and CDR2 SVGAGI come from the germline V gene (reference sequence). The CDR3 is 16 residues long. Germline trimming cut 6 bases from V and 3 bases from J; bases unmatched to any gene: 6. CDR3: CASSHTGQGANQPQHF. The CDR3 coding sequence is TGTGCCAGCAGCCACACGGGACAGGGGGCCAATCAGCCCCAGCATTTT.

This chain joins TRBV5-1 and TRBJ1-2; TRBD1 agrees at 7 bases. Germline-derived CDR1 and CDR2 are SGHRS and YFSETQ. This CDR3 has 14 amino acids. The J segment lost 4 bases and the V segment lost 0 bases, leaving 3 bases of the junction unmatched. CDR3 nucleotides: TGCGCCAGCAGCTTGGCGGACAGGACCTATGGCTACACCTTC. This gives the protein CASSLADRTYGYTF.

The chain uses TRBV6-1 and TRBJ1-2; D not certain. The CDR3 runs to 12 residues. Germline CDR1 and CDR2: MNHNS and SASEGT. The germline V and J ends were trimmed by 2 bases and 8 bases, with 9 bases remaining between them. This CDR3 reads CASSEIVFGYTF. In DNA, the CDR3 is TGTGCCAGCAGTGAAATCGTTTTCGGCTACACCTTC.

The chain carries TRBV2 and TRBJ1-2, with TRBD1 identical over 8 bases. J gave up 7 bases and V 6 bases, and 7 bases lay outside the gene matches. The CDR3 totals 13 residues. The germline gives CDR1 SNHLY, CDR2 FYNNEI. The CDR3 is CASRRTGIGGYTF. The CDR3 DNA follows: TGTGCCAGCAGACGGACAGGGATAGGTGGCTACACCTTC.

In its sample, this clone was seen once. V gene TRBV7-2 combines with J gene TRBJ1-2; 10 bases map to TRBD1. The CDR3 spans 15 residues. Germline lookup yields CDR1 SGHTA and CDR2 FQGNSA. Trimming at V came to 5 bases and at J to 0 bases, leaving 3 bases not matched to a gene. The CDR3 DNA follows: TGTGCCAGCAGCCGACAGGGGGCGGCTAACTATGGCTACACCTTC. Its protein product is CASSRQGAANYGYTF.

The chain combines TRBV6-1 with TRBJ1-2; D unresolved. This CDR3 is built from 14 residues. Germline values: CDR1 MNHNS, CDR2 SASEGT. Trimming cost V 7 bases and J 4 bases, with 16 bases left between them. CDR3 amino acids: CASMRAVLGYGYTF. CDR3 nucleotide sequence: TGTGCCAGCATGCGTGCTGTCCTGGGCTATGGCTACACCTTC.

The count of this clone is one. The CDR3 DNA sequence: TGCGCCAGCAGCAGGGGACAGGATAATTCACCCCTCCACTTT. It encodes CASSRGQDNSPLHF. The chain uses TRBV5-1 and TRBJ1-6; 8 bases line up with TRBD1. The junction had 2 bases not matched to a gene; V was cut back by 4 bases and J by 5 bases. CDR1 and CDR2 from the germline V gene are SGHRS and YFSETQ. CDR3 length equals 14 residues.

This clone has only one observation. This chain uses TRBV7-9 with TRBJ2-7, with D possibly matching TRBD1 (6 bases). The germline V gene has CDR1 SEHNR and CDR2 FQNEAQ (reference sequence). V was cut by 5 bases and J by 3 bases, with 11 bases left in between. CDR3 length: 13 residues. CDR3 bases: TGTGCCAGCAGCCCGGACAGTTTCTACGAGCAGTACTTC. It encodes CASSPDSFYEQYF.

The chain links TRBV7-2 to TRBJ1-2; 8 bases match TRBD1. The CDR3 extends over 13 amino acids. V lost 2 bases and J lost 8; bases outside the gene matches: 4. Germline loops: CDR1 SGHTA, CDR2 FQGNSA. The CDR3 loop reads CASSLQGAKGYTF. CDR3 bases: TGTGCCAGCAGCTTACAGGGGGCGAAGGGCTACACCTTC.

The genes are TRBV12-5 and TRBJ2-7; TRBD1 matches at 11 bases. Trimming took 6 bases from V and 3 from J; bases not matched to a gene: 4. The CDR3 has 14 residues. The V gene's germline CDR1 is LGHNT and CDR2 FRNRAP. DNA of the CDR3: TGTGCTAGTGGGGAGGGACAGGGGGTCTACGAGCAGTACTTC. Protein product: CASGEGQGVYEQYF.

This clone is a singleton in its sample. The chain uses TRBV5-1 and TRBJ2-5; unclear D gene. This CDR3 has 14 residues. V dropped 1 base and J dropped 5 bases, with 12 bases sitting between them. CDR1 is SGHRS, CDR2 YFSETQ, per germline. CDR3 bases: TGCGCCAGCAGCTTGCAAGGGTTGGGGGAGACCCAGTACTTC. Encoded protein: CASSLQGLGETQYF.

J is TRBJ2-2 and V is TRBV19, with 10 bases identical to TRBD1. Looked up from germline, CDR1 is LNHDA and CDR2 is SQIVND (reference sequence). The CDR3 is made up of 15 amino acids. V lost 5 bases and J lost 3; bases outside the gene matches: 3. As DNA, the CDR3 is TGTGCCAGTAGTGGAGGGACAGGGGACACCGGGGAGCTGTTTTTT. The encoded protein is CASSGGTGDTGELFF.

V and J are TRBV4-1 and TRBJ2-3; the D call may be TRBD1 or TRBD2 (5 bases each). The CDR3 is 16 residues long. CDR1 MGHRA and CDR2 YSYEKL come from the germline V gene. The V and J ends lost 2 bases and 2 bases respectively, with 14 bases between them. CDR3 nucleotide sequence: TGCGCCAGCAGCCAATCAACCGGGACCAACACAGATACGCAGTATTTT. Translating it yields CASSQSTGTNTDTQYF.

Written as DNA, the CDR3 is TGTGCCAGCACTAGAACGGGACAGGGTGCAAATGAGCAGTTCTTC. Protein product: CASTRTGQGANEQFF. This rearrangement joins TRBV2 to TRBJ2-1; 9 bases map to TRBD1. Trimming took 7 bases from V and 7 from J; bases not matched to a gene: 11. Germline V CDR1 and CDR2: SNHLY, FYNNEI. The CDR3 extends over 15 amino acids. Supplemented by reference TRBV2 and TRBJ2-1, the full variable domain reads EPEVTQTPSHQVTQMGQEVILRCVPISNHLYFYWYRQILGQKVEFLVSFYNNEISEKSEIFDDQFSVERPDGSNFTLKIRSTKLEDSAMYFCASTRTGQGANEQFFGPGTRLTVL.

The chain joins TRBV5-1 to TRBJ1-1, with a weak D call TRBD1 (5 bases). The CDR3 is made up of 15 amino acids. CDR1 SGHRS and CDR2 YFSETQ come from the germline V gene. Trimming took off 0 bases at V and 7 bases at J, with 16 bases between the two ends. CDR3 DNA: TGCGCCAGCAGCTTGGAGCAGGGTCTGATGAGTGAAGCTTTCTTT. Translation gives CASSLEQGLMSEAFF.

This sequence joins TRBV18 and TRBJ2-3; perhaps TRBD2 as D (6 bases). The CDR3 loop spans 15 amino acids. Germline V gene lookup returns CDR1 KGHSH and CDR2 LQKENI. The V end lost 2 bases, the J end lost 6 bases, and 15 bases lay between the germline ends. CDR3 nucleotides: TGTGCCAGCTCACCAAAGGGGACTGGGGCGGATACGCAGTATTTT. It yields the protein CASSPKGTGADTQYF. Complete variable domain (other parts from reference TRBV18 and TRBJ2-3): NAGVMQNPRHLVRRRGQEARLRCSPMKGHSHVYWYRQLPEEGLKFMVYLQKENIIDESGMPKERFSAEFPKEGPSILRIQQVVRGDSAAYFCASSPKGTGADTQYFGPGTRLTVL.

The chain uses TRBV10-3 and TRBJ2-5; 8 bases match TRBD2. Germline V CDR1 and CDR2: ENHRY, SYGVKD. The CDR3 is made up of 15 amino acids. Losses at the gene ends were 7 bases for V and 2 bases for J; bases not matched to a gene: 9. The CDR3 here is CAIKVVSGEQETQYF. The CDR3 nucleotides read TGTGCCATCAAAGTAGTTAGCGGGGAGCAAGAGACCCAGTACTTC.

This clone was counted between two and nine times. The rearrangement uses TRBV19 and TRBJ1-6; no definite D call. There are 12 residues in the CDR3. The V gene lost 5 bases and the J gene lost 15 bases, with 14 bases spanning the gap. Per germline, CDR1 LNHDA and CDR2 SQIVND (reference sequence). The CDR3 loop reads CASSPTLGNLHF. CDR3 bases: TGTGCCAGTAGTCCCACGTTGGGCAACCTCCACTTT. Using reference TRBV19 and TRBJ1-6 for the parts outside the CDR3, the full variable domain is DGGITQSPKYLFRKEGQNVTLSCEQNLNHDAMYWYRQDPGQGLRLIYYSQIVNDFQKGDIAEGYSVSREKKESFPLTVTSAQKNPTAFYLCASSPTLGNLHFGNGTRLTVT.

The rearrangement links TRBV6-5 to TRBJ2-7; the D gene is possibly TRBD1 (6 bases). Germline V CDR1 and CDR2: MNHEY, SVGAGI. The CDR3 totals 14 residues. V shed 7 bases and J shed 2 bases, with 15 bases lying between them. The CDR3 reads CASTGTKGAYEQYF. The CDR3 nucleotides read TGTGCCAGCACCGGGACAAAGGGGGCCTACGAGCAGTACTTC.

J is TRBJ2-5 and V is TRBV11-2; TRBD2 is a possible D gene (6 bases). The CDR3 is made up of 13 amino acids. The germline gives CDR1 SGHAT, CDR2 FQNNGV. Trimming took 5 bases from V and 5 from J, leaving 12 bases between them. The CDR3 sequence: CASSGTGRETQYF. DNA for the CDR3: TGTGCCAGCAGCGGTACGGGGAGGGAGACCCAGTACTTC.

This clone was counted between two and nine times. The J gene is TRBJ1-1, the V gene TRBV10-3; 9 positions agree with TRBD1. The CDR3 length is 15 residues. Germline CDR1 and CDR2: ENHRY and SYGVKD. V was clipped by 3 bases and J by 1 base; unmatched bases: 3. The CDR3 DNA reads as TGTGCCATCAGTGATAAGGACAGGGGGAACACTGAAGCTTTCTTT. Translating gives CAISDKDRGNTEAFF.

This clone was counted between two and nine times. This chain joins TRBV5-1 and TRBJ1-3; no clear D gene. The V gene lost 5 bases and the J gene lost 0 bases, with 15 bases spanning the gap. CDR3 size: 16 residues. From germline, CDR1 is SGHRS and CDR2 YFSETQ. Written as DNA, the CDR3 is TGCGCCAGCAGTGATAGAGACGGACGCTCTGGAAACACCATATATTTT. Its translation: CASSDRDGRSGNTIYF.

This CDR3 reads CASSPQGRRTEAFF. The CDR3 coding sequence is TGTGCCAGCAGTCCGCAGGGGAGGCGGACTGAAGCTTTCTTT. The rearrangement joins TRBV6-1 to TRBJ1-1; D might be TRBD1 (6 bases). With 5 bases removed from V and 5 bases from J, the gap between germline ends came to 15 bases. The CDR3 has 14 residues. Germline V CDR1 and CDR2: MNHNS, SASEGT.